Below, one T cell receptor (beta chain) is given with its context. Sample-barcoded 5' priming and a J-beta primer mix drove a second PCR of roughly 6 to 12 cycles. TCRdb reprocessed the 5' RACE reads via MiXCR and lists one record per CDR3 protein. The sample contains fewer than 700,000 distinct CDR3 sequences, around 38% of which appear only once. The sample comes from a study of blood T cells in healthy people across ages. Material for sequencing was blood. The clonotype originates from a man older than 75 in good health.

The CDR3: CASSPWRDTSNQPQHF. The DNA of the CDR3 is TGTGCCAGCAGTCCCTGGCGGGACACTTCCAATCAGCCCCAGCATTTT. The chain has TRBV6-5 and TRBJ1-5; D may be TRBD1 (6 bases). V was cut by 5 bases and J by 3 bases, with 17 bases left in between. CDR1 and CDR2 (germline): MNHEY, SVGAGI. The CDR3 length is 16 residues.